This T cell receptor (beta chain) appears in the sequencing data of a study of shared clonotypes between healthy human individuals. The protocol was immunoSEQ multiplex PCR, while the TCRdb copy is restricted to in-frame clones and leaves out a portion. Of approximately 1,500,000 clones in the sample, approximately 98% are singletons; the top ten hold around 0.45%. The sequencing sample was made of naive CD4+ T cells sorted from blood. As for subset: CD45RA+ positively selected. The clonotype originates from a man younger than 40 in good health.

CDR3: CASSGRVRGEQYF. The DNA of the CDR3 is TGCGCCAGCAGCGGTAGGGTTCGTGGCGAGCAGTACTTC. The V call is TRBV4-3, the J call TRBJ2-7; D ambiguous. The germline gives CDR1 LGHNA, CDR2 YSLEER. This CDR3 comprises 13 residues. V was shortened by 5 bases and J by 6 bases, with 14 bases between the two germline ends.